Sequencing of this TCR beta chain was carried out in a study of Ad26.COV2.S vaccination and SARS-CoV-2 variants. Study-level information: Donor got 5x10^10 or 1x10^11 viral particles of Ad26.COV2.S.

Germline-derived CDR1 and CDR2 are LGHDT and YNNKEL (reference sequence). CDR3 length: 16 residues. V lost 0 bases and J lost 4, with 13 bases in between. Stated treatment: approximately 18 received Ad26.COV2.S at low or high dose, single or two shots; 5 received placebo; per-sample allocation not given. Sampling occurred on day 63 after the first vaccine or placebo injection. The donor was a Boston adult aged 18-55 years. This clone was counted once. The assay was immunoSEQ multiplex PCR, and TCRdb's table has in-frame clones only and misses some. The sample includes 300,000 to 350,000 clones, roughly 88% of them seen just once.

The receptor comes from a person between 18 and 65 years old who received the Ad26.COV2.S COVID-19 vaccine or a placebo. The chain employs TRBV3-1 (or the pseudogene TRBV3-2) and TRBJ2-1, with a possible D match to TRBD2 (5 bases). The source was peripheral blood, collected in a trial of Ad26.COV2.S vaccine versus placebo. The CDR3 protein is CASSQDLRLPYNEQFF. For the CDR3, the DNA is TGTGCCAGCAGCCAAGATCTGCGACTACCGTACAATGAGCAGTTCTTC.